By share, the clone carrying this T cell receptor (beta chain) counts as large (0.1 to 1%). The data derive from a study of tissue T cells after allogeneic stem cell transplantation. The CDR3 has 18 amino acids. The junction had 10 bases not matched to a gene; V was cut back by 1 base and J by 3 bases. Germline CDR1 and CDR2: MGHRA and YSYEKL. Assay used: immunoSEQ multiplex PCR; TCRdb lists only in-frame clones, some missing. Of around 1,000 clones listed, less than 40% are singletons. Sequenced material: stomach tissue, taken at autopsy. The clonotype originates from a female patient between 40 and 75 years old with steroid-refractory graft-versus-host disease after an allogeneic stem cell transplant. The graft donor may be the source of some T cells. V gene TRBV4-1 combines with J gene TRBJ1-3, with 9 bases fitting TRBD1. This CDR3 is CASSQAVRTGVVGNTIYF. CDR3 bases: TGCGCCAGCAGCCAAGCAGTTAGGACAGGGGTAGTTGGAAACACCATATATTTT.